This is a list of T cell receptor beta chains from one sample in a study of shared clonotypes between healthy human individuals. Assay used: immunoSEQ multiplex PCR; TCRdb lists only in-frame clones, some missing. The sample carries fewer than 1 million clones, 96% recorded once. Sequencing was done on a sample of naive CD8+ T cells sorted from blood. Every receptor here comes from a man aged 25-45 years in good health. The CDR3 runs from the conserved cysteine through the conserved F or W. The D gene is left open where the match is weak. Clone size is not always given. Where it is, it says once, few, many or a class for expanded clones.

J | size | D | V | CDR3 | DNA
TRBJ2-7 | . | . | TRBV27 | CASSIGMYYEQYF | TGTGCCAGCAGTATAGGGATGTACTACGAGCAGTACTTC
TRBJ2-2 | . | TRBD2 | TRBV7-9 | CASSPRTSGRAGELFF | TGTGCCAGCAGCCCAAGGACTAGCGGGAGGGCCGGGGAGCTGTTTTTT
TRBJ2-7 | . | TRBD2 | TRBV10-2 | CASSKAGAYEQYF | TGCGCCAGCAGTAAAGCGGGAGCCTACGAGCAGTACTTC
TRBJ1-3 | . | . | TRBV28 | CASSPWRDTGNTIYF | TGTGCCAGCAGCCCTTGGAGGGACACTGGAAACACCATATATTTT
TRBJ2-1 | . | TRBD2 | TRBV7-6 | CASSARLAGGSVDEQFF | TGTGCCAGCAGCGCCCGACTAGCGGGAGGCTCAGTCGATGAGCAGTTCTTC
TRBJ2-7 | . | . | TRBV19 | CASSIGGWDEQYF | TGTGCCAGTAGTATAGGAGGATGGGACGAGCAGTACTTC
TRBJ2-7 | . | TRBD2 | TRBV11-2 | CASSEGLAGGFRSYEQYF | TGTGCCAGCAGCGAGGGACTAGCGGGAGGATTTCGCTCCTACGAGCAGTACTTC
TRBJ1-5 | . | TRBD1 | TRBV7-9 | CASSGQGLSNQPQHF | TGTGCCAGCAGCGGACAGGGACTTAGCAATCAGCCCCAGCATTTT
TRBJ2-5 | . | . | TRBV7-2 | CASSPPREIGETQYF | TGTGCCAGCAGCCCTCCACGGGAGATCGGAGAGACCCAGTACTTC
TRBJ2-1 | . | . | TRBV27 | CASSPDRGPSYNEQFF | TGTGCCAGCAGTCCCGACCGGGGCCCCTCCTACAATGAGCAGTTCTTC
TRBJ2-7 | . | . | TRBV7-9 | CASSLNGPNYEQYF | TGTGCCAGCAGCTTAAACGGGCCCAACTACGAGCAGTACTTC
TRBJ2-2 | . | TRBD2 | TRBV27 | CASSLPRGLAGVWEGTGELFF | TGTGCCAGCAGTCTGCCCCGGGGGCTAGCGGGAGTCTGGGAGGGCACCGGGGAGCTGTTTTTT
TRBJ1-2 | . | . | TRBV5-4 | CASSLLAVRGSGYTF | TGTGCCAGCAGCTTGTTAGCTGTCAGGGGTAGTGGCTACACCTTC
TRBJ2-7 | . | TRBD2 | TRBV10-3 | CAISGGGYVEQYF | TGTGCCATCTCCGGCGGGGGTTACGTAGAGCAGTACTTC
TRBJ2-7 | . | TRBD1 | TRBV10-3 | CAISDRTGRAYEQYF | TGTGCCATCAGTGACCGGACAGGGAGAGCCTACGAGCAGTACTTC
TRBJ2-5 | . | TRBD1 | TRBV10-3 | CAIGDSGNQETQYF | TGTGCCATTGGGGACAGCGGCAACCAAGAGACCCAGTACTTC
TRBJ2-3 | . | . | TRBV27 | CASSLGRTDTQYF | TGTGCCAGCAGTTTAGGTAGGACAGATACGCAGTATTTT
TRBJ2-5 | . | TRBD1 | TRBV7-6 | CASSSGDRLRSQETQYF | TGTGCCAGCAGCTCCGGGGACAGACTCAGAAGCCAAGAGACCCAGTACTTC
TRBJ2-7 | . | . | TRBV4-1 | CASSQDTAEQYF | TGCGCCAGCAGCCAAGACACCGCGGAGCAGTACTTC
TRBJ2-7 | . | . | TRBV7-8 | CASSSADNLYEQYF | TGTGCCAGCAGCAGCGCGGACAACCTTTACGAGCAGTACTTC
TRBJ1-2 | . | TRBD1 | TRBV4-1 | CASSLGTGPNYGYTF | TGCGCCAGCAGCCTGGGGACAGGGCCTAACTATGGCTACACCTTC
TRBJ1-2 | . | . | TRBV6-5 | CASSYSISLTSYGYTF | TGTGCCAGCAGTTACTCGATTTCGTTGACAAGCTATGGCTACACCTTC
TRBJ2-5 | once | TRBD1 | TRBV28 | CASSPGQGAETQYF | TGTGCCAGCAGTCCGGGACAGGGGGCAGAGACCCAGTACTTC
TRBJ2-5 | . | . | TRBV11-2 | CASSFVIRTQYF | TGTGCCAGCAGCTTCGTAATCCGGACCCAGTACTTC
TRBJ2-5 | . | . | TRBV30 | CAWSELDSPGETQYF | TGTGCCTGGAGCGAGTTGGACAGCCCAGGGGAGACCCAGTACTTC
TRBJ1-2 | . | TRBD1 | TRBV9 | CASRGQGGNYGYTF | TGTGCCAGCAGGGGACAGGGGGGAAACTATGGCTACACCTTC
TRBJ2-7 | . | . | TRBV5-6 | CASSRGTDLYEQYF | TGTGCCAGCTCGCGAGGAACCGATTTATACGAGCAGTACTTC
TRBJ2-2 | . | TRBD2 | TRBV5-6 | CASSLGLAGWVGELFF | TGTGCCAGCAGCTTGGGACTAGCGGGATGGGTCGGGGAGCTGTTTTTT
TRBJ1-1 | . | TRBD1 | TRBV7-9 | CASSMRDRENTEAFF | TGTGCCAGCAGCATGCGGGACAGGGAAAACACTGAAGCTTTCTTT
TRBJ2-7 | . | TRBD1 | TRBV4-1 | CASSQDLRVSGTAGLHF | TGCGCCAGCAGCCAAGATCTCAGGGTTTCGGGGACAGCTGGTTTGCACTTC
TRBJ2-1 | . | TRBD2 | TRBV7-3 | CASSLLAGADEQFF | TGTGCCAGCAGCTTACTAGCGGGAGCTGATGAGCAGTTCTTC
TRBJ1-3 | once | . | TRBV27 | CASSLRQPSGNTIYF | TGTGCCAGCAGTTTAAGGCAGCCCTCTGGAAACACCATATATTTT
TRBJ2-1 | . | . | TRBV10-2 | CASSESPDTYNEQFF | TGCGCCAGCAGTGAGTCCCCCGACACCTACAATGAGCAGTTCTTC
TRBJ2-3 | . | . | TRBV30 | CAWSVGLGGSDTQYF | TGTGCCTGGAGTGTTGGACTAGGGGGTTCGGATACGCAGTATTTT
TRBJ2-7 | . | TRBD1 | TRBV5-4 | CASSLGAPGQGASEQYF | TGTGCCAGCAGCTTGGGCGCTCCGGGACAGGGGGCGAGCGAGCAGTACTTC
TRBJ2-7 | . | TRBD1 | TRBV5-1 | CASSLGQGSYEQYF | TGCGCCAGCAGCCTGGGACAGGGGTCCTACGAGCAGTACTTC
TRBJ2-7 | . | . | TRBV13 | CASSKTAGTPTYEQYF | TGTGCCAGCAGCAAAACTGCCGGGACACCCACCTACGAGCAGTACTTC
TRBJ2-7 | . | . | TRBV13 | CASSPPMQGTEQYF | TGTGCCAGCAGCCCGCCTATGCAGGGTACCGAGCAGTACTTC
TRBJ2-7 | . | . | TRBV11-2 | CASSSDPTSYEQYF | TGTGCCAGCAGCTCGGACCCGACCTCCTACGAGCAGTACTTC
TRBJ2-5 | . | . | TRBV7-8 | CASSLALWDGKEAQYF | TGTGCCAGCAGCTTAGCGCTATGGGACGGAAAAGAGGCCCAGTACTTC
TRBJ2-7 | . | TRBD2 | TRBV6-1 | CASSEGGRAIEQYF | TGTGCCAGCAGTGAGGGCGGGAGGGCGATCGAGCAGTACTTC
TRBJ2-7 | . | . | TRBV7-9 | CASSISGESYEQYF | TGTGCCAGCAGCATCTCGGGGGAGTCCTACGAGCAGTACTTC